The entry below gives a single TCR beta chain sequence along with its context. Sequencing used immunoSEQ multiplex PCR; TCRdb keeps in-frame clones, though not all of them. Of about 66,000 clones in the sample, 90% to 95% were seen once. The data were obtained in a study of T cell changes during pregnancy in multiple sclerosis. Germline values: CDR1 LNHNV, CDR2 YYDKDF (reference sequence). This CDR3 is built from 14 residues. Losses at the gene ends were 5 bases for V and 2 bases for J; bases not matched to a gene: 6. The receptor comes from a female donor with multiple sclerosis, enrolled in a pregnancy study. The chain employs TRBV15 and TRBJ2-7, with 7 bases matching TRBD1. Sequencing used CD8+ T cells from peripheral blood mononuclear cells, obtained before pregnancy. CDR3 residues: CATSRGQATYEQYF. CDR3 DNA: TGTGCCACCAGCCGTGGACAGGCGACCTACGAGCAGTACTTC.